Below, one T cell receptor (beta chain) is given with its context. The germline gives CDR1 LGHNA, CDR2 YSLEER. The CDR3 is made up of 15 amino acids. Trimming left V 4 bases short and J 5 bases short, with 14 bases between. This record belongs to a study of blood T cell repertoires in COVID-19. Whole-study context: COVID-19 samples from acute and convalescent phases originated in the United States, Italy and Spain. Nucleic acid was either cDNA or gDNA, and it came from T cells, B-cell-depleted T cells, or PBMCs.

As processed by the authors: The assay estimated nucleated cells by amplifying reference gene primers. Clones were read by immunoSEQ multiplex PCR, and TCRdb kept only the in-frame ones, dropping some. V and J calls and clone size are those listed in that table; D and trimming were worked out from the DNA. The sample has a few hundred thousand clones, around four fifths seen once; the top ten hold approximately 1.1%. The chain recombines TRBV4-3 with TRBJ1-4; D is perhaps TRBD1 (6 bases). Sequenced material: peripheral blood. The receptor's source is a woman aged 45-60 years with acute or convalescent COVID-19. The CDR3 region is CASSLKDRGNEKLFF. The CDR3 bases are TGCGCCAGCAGCCTAAAGGACAGAGGAAATGAAAAACTGTTTTTT.